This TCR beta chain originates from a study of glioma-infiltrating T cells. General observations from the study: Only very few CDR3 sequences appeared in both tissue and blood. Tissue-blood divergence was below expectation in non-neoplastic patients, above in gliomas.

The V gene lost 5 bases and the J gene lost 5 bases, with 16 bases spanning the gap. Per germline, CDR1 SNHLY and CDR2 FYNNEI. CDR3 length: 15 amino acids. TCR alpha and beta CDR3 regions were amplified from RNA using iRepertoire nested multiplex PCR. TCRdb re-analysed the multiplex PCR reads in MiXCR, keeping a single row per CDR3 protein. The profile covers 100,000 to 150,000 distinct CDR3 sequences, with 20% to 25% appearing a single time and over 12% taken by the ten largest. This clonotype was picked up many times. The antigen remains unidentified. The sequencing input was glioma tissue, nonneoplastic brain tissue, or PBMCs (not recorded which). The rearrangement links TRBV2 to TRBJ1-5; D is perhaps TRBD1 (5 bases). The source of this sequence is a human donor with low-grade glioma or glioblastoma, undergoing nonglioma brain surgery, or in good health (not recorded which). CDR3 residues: CASSPQGNEHQPQHF. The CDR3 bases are TGTGCCAGCAGTCCTCAGGGTAATGAACATCAGCCCCAGCATTTT.